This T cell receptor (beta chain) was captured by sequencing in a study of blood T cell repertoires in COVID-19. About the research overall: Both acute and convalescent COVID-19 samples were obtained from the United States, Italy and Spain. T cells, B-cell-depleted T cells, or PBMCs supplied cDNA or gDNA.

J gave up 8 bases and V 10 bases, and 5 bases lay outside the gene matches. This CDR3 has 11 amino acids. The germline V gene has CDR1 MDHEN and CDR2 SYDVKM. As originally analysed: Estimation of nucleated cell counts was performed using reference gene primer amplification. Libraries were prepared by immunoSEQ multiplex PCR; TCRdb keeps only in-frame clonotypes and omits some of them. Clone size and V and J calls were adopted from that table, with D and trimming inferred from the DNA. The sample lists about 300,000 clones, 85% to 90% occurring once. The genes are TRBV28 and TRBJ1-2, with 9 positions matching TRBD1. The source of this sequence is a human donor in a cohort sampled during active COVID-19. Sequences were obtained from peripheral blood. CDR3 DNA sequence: TGTGCCATTCGACAGGGGGGAGGCTACACCTTC. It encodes CAIRQGGGYTF.